This T cell receptor (beta chain) is from a study of Ad26.COV2.S vaccination and SARS-CoV-2 variants. Data came from immunoSEQ multiplex PCR; TCRdb stores just in-frame clones and leaves some out. In the table there are 400,000 to 450,000 clones, around 93% of which are singletons. Treatment of the sample: 15 to 20 received Ad26.COV2.S at low or high dose, single or two shots; about 5 received placebo; per-sample allocation not given. Day 63 after the first vaccine or placebo injection was the time point for sampling. V lost 3 bases, J lost 8 bases, and 4 bases stayed unmatched. Germline CDR1 is SGHAT and CDR2 is FQNNGV. There are 13 residues in the CDR3.

This rearrangement joins TRBV11-2 to TRBJ2-1; 7 bases are shared with TRBD1. This sequence originates from a person aged 18-65 years who received the Ad26.COV2.S COVID-19 vaccine or a placebo. The sample here was peripheral blood, taken in a trial of Ad26.COV2.S vaccine versus placebo. In DNA, the CDR3 is TGTGCCAGCAGCTTTAACAGGGGCGATGAGCAGTTCTTC. Translated: CASSFNRGDEQFF.